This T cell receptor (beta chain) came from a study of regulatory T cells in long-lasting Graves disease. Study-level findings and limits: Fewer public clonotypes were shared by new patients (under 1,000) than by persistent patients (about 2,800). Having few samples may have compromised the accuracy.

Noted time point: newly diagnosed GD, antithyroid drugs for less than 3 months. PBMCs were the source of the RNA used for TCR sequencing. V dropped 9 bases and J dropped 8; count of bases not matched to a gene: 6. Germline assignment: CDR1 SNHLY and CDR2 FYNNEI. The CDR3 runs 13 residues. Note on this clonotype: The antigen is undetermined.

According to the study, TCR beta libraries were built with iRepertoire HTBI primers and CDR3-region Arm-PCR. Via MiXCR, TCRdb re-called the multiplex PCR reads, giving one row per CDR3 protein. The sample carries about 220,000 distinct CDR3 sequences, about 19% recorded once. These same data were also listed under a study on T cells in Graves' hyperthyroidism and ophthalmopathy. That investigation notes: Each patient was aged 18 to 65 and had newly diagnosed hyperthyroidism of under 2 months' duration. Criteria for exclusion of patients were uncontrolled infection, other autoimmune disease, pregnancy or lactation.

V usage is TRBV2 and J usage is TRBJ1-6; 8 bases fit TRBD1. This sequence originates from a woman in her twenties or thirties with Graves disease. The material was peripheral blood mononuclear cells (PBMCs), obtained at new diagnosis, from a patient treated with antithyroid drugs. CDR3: CARKTGDYSPLHF. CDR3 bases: TGTGCCAGAAAGACAGGGGACTATTCACCCCTCCACTTT.